What follows are 16 T cell receptor beta chains derived from one specimen sequenced in a study of technical replicates of blood from a handful of donors. Clones were sequenced by immunoSEQ multiplex PCR, and TCRdb holds only the in-frame ones, with some missing. The sample lists 50,000 to 70,000 clones, just under 95% occurring once. The material sequenced was PBMCs. These receptors came from a human donor in good health. Some clones in this sample may be carry-over from other donors' samples.

V gene TRBV6-6 combines with J gene TRBJ2-7; the D is unclear. The CDR3 is 13 amino acids. Per germline, CDR1 MNHNY and CDR2 SVGAGI (reference sequence). Between the trimmed V and J ends, which lost 2 bases and 2 bases, there was a span of 7 bases. The chain's CDR3 is CASSYEQTYEQYF. CDR3 sequence (DNA): TGTGCCAGCAGTTACGAACAAACCTACGAGCAGTACTTC.

The CDR3 DNA reads as TGCGCCAGCAGCGTGGACAGGGCCCAGGAGACCCAGTACTTC. Translating gives CASSVDRAQETQYF. The gene calls are TRBV5-1 and TRBJ2-5; 8 bases align to TRBD1. Trimming cost V 4 bases and J 5 bases; bases outside gene matches: 7. CDR1 and CDR2 from the germline V gene are SGHRS and YFSETQ. The CDR3 covers 14 residues.

The chain is built from TRBV29-1 and TRBJ1-2; 12 bases agree with TRBD1. After removal of 8 bases from V and 8 bases from J, the junction contained 9 bases not matched to a gene. Germline-derived CDR1 and CDR2 are SQVTM and ANQGSEA. CDR3 length: 13 residues. CDR3 loop: CSSFGTGGWGYTF. The CDR3 DNA sequence: TGCAGCTCTTTCGGGACAGGGGGCTGGGGCTACACCTTC.

The chain uses TRBV4-1 and TRBJ1-4, with 7 bases identical to TRBD1. The CDR3 spans 17 residues. Germline V gene data show CDR1 as MGHRA and CDR2 as YSYEKL. Unmatched junction bases numbered 9, after V lost 1 base and J lost 4 bases. CDR3 residues: CASSQGPPGQSNEKLFF. The DNA of the CDR3 is TGCGCCAGCAGCCAAGGTCCCCCGGGACAGAGTAATGAAAAACTGTTTTTT.

This sequence joins TRBV6-4 and TRBJ2-3; 14 bases agree with TRBD2. The CDR3 consists of 19 residues. Germline lookup yields CDR1 MRHNA and CDR2 SNTAGT. V was pared by 2 bases and J by 1 base, with 8 bases of the junction left unmatched. The CDR3 DNA reads as TGTGCCAGCAGTGACCCGGGACTAGCGGGAGTAACTGGCACAGATACGCAGTATTTT. It translates to CASSDPGLAGVTGTDTQYF.

This chain joins TRBV5-1 and TRBJ2-5; 7 nucleotides agree with TRBD2. The germline gives CDR1 SGHRS, CDR2 YFSETQ. This CDR3 is 15 amino acids long. Losses at the gene ends were 4 bases for V and 7 bases for J; bases not matched to a gene: 13. The CDR3 is CASSTGTTALATQYF. Written as DNA, the CDR3 is TGCGCCAGCAGCACGGGGACTACCGCCCTAGCGACCCAGTACTTC.

Note on this clone: Distinct nucleotide sequences in the sample also encode this CDR3. V and J are TRBV7-9 and TRBJ2-5; D is undetermined. This CDR3 is 11 amino acids long. Germline V gives CDR1 SEHNR, CDR2 FQNEAQ (reference sequence). V dropped 5 bases and J dropped 2 bases, with 3 bases sitting between them. The CDR3 DNA reads as TGTGCCAGCAGCCCTCAAGAGACCCAGTACTTC. It is translated as CASSPQETQYF.

V gene TRBV6-5 combines with J gene TRBJ2-4; weak D call: TRBD2 (6 bases). The V end was cut by 8 bases, the J end by 6 bases, with 14 bases between. The CDR3 covers 13 residues. Germline V gene data show CDR1 as MNHEY and CDR2 as SVGAGI. Here the CDR3 DNA reads TGTGCCAGCCTCTGGCCGGGAGCAAACATTCAGTACTTC. It yields the protein CASLWPGANIQYF.

The chain couples TRBV7-3 to TRBJ1-6; D is possibly TRBD1 (6 bases). The V gene lost 2 bases and the J gene lost 2 bases, with 10 bases spanning the gap. The CDR3 loop spans 16 amino acids. CDR1 and CDR2 from the germline V gene are SGHTA and FQGTGA. This chain's CDR3 is CASSLQGKPYNSPLHF. DNA for the CDR3: TGTGCCAGCAGCTTACAGGGGAAGCCCTATAATTCACCCCTCCACTTT.

V usage is TRBV5-6 and J usage is TRBJ1-2, with 8 positions matching TRBD1. V shed 3 bases, J shed 4 bases, and the junction held 8 bases outside the gene matches. The germline gives CDR1 SGHDT, CDR2 YYEEEE. This CDR3 has 15 amino acids. The CDR3 protein is CASSYAGGDGYGYTF. CDR3 sequence (DNA): TGTGCCAGCAGCTACGCAGGGGGCGACGGCTATGGCTACACCTTC.

In DNA, the CDR3 is TGTGCCAGCAGAGCCCTCCCGGGAGGCTATGGCTACACCTTC. Its protein product is CASRALPGGYGYTF. J is TRBJ1-2 and V is TRBV6-4; D gene uncertain. The V end was cut by 6 bases, the J end by 4 bases, with 15 bases between. Germline CDR1 is MRHNA and CDR2 is SNTAGT. The CDR3 spans 14 residues.

In DNA form, the CDR3 reads TGTGCCAGTACCCCGAACGGCGGGAGGGCGACAGATACGCAGTATTTT. This codes for CASTPNGGRATDTQYF. The rearrangement uses TRBV14 and TRBJ2-3, with 9 bases that match TRBD2. Looked up from germline, CDR1 is SGHDN and CDR2 is FVKESK. The CDR3 consists of 16 residues. V lost 9 bases to trimming and J lost 3 bases; unmatched junction nucleotides: 13.

This clone is a singleton in its sample. The gene calls are TRBV5-4 and TRBJ1-2, with TRBD1 as a possible D gene (6 bases). The CDR3 sequence is 17 residues long. Trimming removed 7 bases at V and 5 bases at J, with 27 bases between. Germline CDR1 and CDR2: SGHNT and YYREEE (reference sequence). As DNA, the CDR3 is TGTGCCAGCGCGGCGGGGGGCGCCCACCTCCTCTCTTATGGCTACACCTTC. It translates to CASAAGGAHLLSYGYTF.

J is TRBJ2-7 and V is TRBV2; 12 nucleotides agree with TRBD2. The germline V gene has CDR1 SNHLY and CDR2 FYNNEI. V was pared by 6 bases and J by 7 bases, with 4 bases of the junction left unmatched. The CDR3 consists of 13 residues. Written as DNA, the CDR3 is TGTGCCAGCAGGGTAGGACTAGCGGGGGAGCAGTACTTC. Its protein is CASRVGLAGEQYF.

CDR3 amino acids: CASSSPGLRYNEQFF. The CDR3, as DNA: TGTGCCAGCAGCTCGCCGGGACTTCGCTACAATGAGCAGTTCTTC. The chain couples TRBV7-2 to TRBJ2-1; perhaps TRBD2 as D (6 bases). CDR1 and CDR2 from the germline V gene are SGHTA and FQGNSA. The V gene lost 4 bases and the J gene lost 3 bases, with 13 bases spanning the gap. The length of the CDR3 is 15 residues. Full variable domain (missing parts from reference TRBV7-2 and TRBJ2-1): GAGVSQSPSNKVTEKGKDVELRCDPISGHTALYWYRQSLGQGLEFLIYFQGNSAPDKSGLPSDRFSAERTGGSVSTLTIQRTQQEDSAVYLCASSSPGLRYNEQFFGPGTRLTVL.

The chain recombines TRBV7-2 with TRBJ2-3; 10 bases match TRBD2. V was pared by 5 bases and J by 2 bases, with 4 bases of the junction left unmatched. CDR3 length: 15 residues. Germline CDR1 SGHTA, CDR2 FQGNSA. Written as DNA, the CDR3 is TGTGCCAGCAGCATACTAGCGGGATTCACAGATACGCAGTATTTT. Its translation: CASSILAGFTDTQYF.